This TCR beta chain was identified in a study of siplizumab effects on memory and regulatory T cells. Study-level results: Roughly 75-97% of proliferating clones (CD4+ or CD8+) could not be assigned a naive or memory phenotype. The suppressive capacity of proliferating Tregs from siplizumab cultures remained unconfirmed.

The repertoire was sequenced with immunoSEQ multiplex PCR; TCRdb's copy has only in-frame clones and lacks some. The table lists 100,000 to 110,000 clones, around 90% of them singletons. The V end was cut by 0 bases, the J end by 5 bases, with 16 bases between. CDR1 ENHRY and CDR2 SYGVKD come from the germline V gene. CDR3 length: 17 residues. In the case of this clone: Its matching antigen is unknown.

The sample was CD4+ T cells sorted from blood. The rearrangement links TRBV10-3 to TRBJ2-2; perhaps TRBD1 as D (5 bases). This TCR was recovered from a human donor in good health. The CDR3 region is CAISESAGRQSTGELFF. The CDR3 coding sequence is TGTGCCATCAGTGAGTCCGCTGGCCGACAGTCTACCGGGGAGCTGTTTTTT.